These 5 T cell receptor beta chains were all obtained from the same sample, sequenced in a study of CD8 T cells in Susac syndrome. Random hexamers primed reverse transcription of about 0.45 to 1 ug RNA. From the immunoSEQ multiplex PCR reads, TCRdb called clonotypes with MiXCR, one entry per CDR3 protein. The table includes about 130,000 distinct CDR3 sequences, under 95% detected once. What was sequenced was CD8+ T cells from PBMCs. The receptors were gathered from a human donor with multiple sclerosis.

The rearrangement links TRBV7-9 to TRBJ1-1; D remains ambiguous. Germline V gene data show CDR1 as SEHNR and CDR2 as FQNEAQ (reference sequence). V was trimmed by 5 bases and J by 1 base, leaving 14 bases between them. The CDR3 extends over 15 amino acids. The CDR3 loop reads CASSRIRHPNTEAFF. As DNA, the CDR3 is TGTGCCAGCAGCCGAATCCGACATCCGAACACTGAAGCTTTCTTT.

The rearrangement uses TRBV30 and TRBJ2-1; the D gene is possibly TRBD2 (5 bases). V was cut by 4 bases and J by 8 bases, with 18 bases left in between. Germline V gene lookup returns CDR1 GTSNPN and CDR2 SVGIG (reference sequence). This CDR3 spans 14 amino acids. The chain's CDR3 is CAWIGPAAMDEQFF. CDR3 coding DNA: TGTGCCTGGATCGGGCCAGCGGCTATGGATGAGCAGTTCTTC.

This clonotype has only one observation. V and J are TRBV6-6 and TRBJ2-7; 13 bases line up with TRBD2. The CDR3 covers 15 residues. The germline CDR1 and CDR2 sequences are MNHNY and SVGAGI (reference sequence). The trim removed 4 bases at V and 4 bases at J, leaving 4 bases unmatched. CDR3 sequence (DNA): TGTGCCAGCAGTTTGGGACTAGCGGGACCGTACGAGCAGTACTTC. This sequence encodes CASSLGLAGPYEQYF.

V gene TRBV30 combines with J gene TRBJ2-5, with D unclear. The germline V and J ends were trimmed by 0 bases and 1 base, with 9 bases remaining between them. Germline V gene sequence: CDR1 GTSNPN, CDR2 SVGIG (reference sequence). This CDR3 comprises 14 residues. The CDR3 nucleotides read TGTGCCTGGAGTGTAGGGCAACCCCAAGAGACCCAGTACTTC. As protein: CAWSVGQPQETQYF.

The chain joins TRBV30 to TRBJ1-2, with D possibly matching TRBD1 (5 bases). V was cut by 0 bases and J by 2 bases, with 16 bases left in between. Per the germline V gene, CDR1 is GTSNPN and CDR2 is SVGIG (reference sequence). The CDR3 contains 16 residues. The CDR3 loop reads CAWSVLRRDGNYGYTF. CDR3 DNA: TGTGCCTGGAGTGTACTCCGGAGGGACGGGAACTATGGCTACACCTTC. The variable domain in full, completed from reference TRBV30 and TRBJ1-2, reads SQTIHQWPATLVQPVGSPLSLECTVEGTSNPNLYWYRQAAGRGLQLLFYSVGIGQISSEVPQNLSASRPQDRQFILSSKKLLLSDSGFYLCAWSVLRRDGNYGYTFGSGTRLTVV.